The 27 T cell receptor beta chains in this list originate from one sample, sequenced in a study of long-term antiretroviral therapy in people with HIV. The authors ran the immunoSEQ assay, v3.0, at survey level. Only in-frame clones appear in the TCRdb table, and some are missing; sequencing was by immunoSEQ multiplex PCR. The table shows about 21,000 clones, with roughly 79% occurring only once. Material: unsorted PBMCs, obtained 2.2 years after starting antiretroviral therapy. These receptors were obtained from a man aged 50 to 60 with HIV.

This rearrangement joins TRBV2 to TRBJ2-7, with D possibly TRBD1 on 6 matching bases. V lost 7 bases to trimming and J lost 5 bases, with 18 bases between them. CDR3 length: 14 amino acids. CDR1 and CDR2 (germline): SNHLY, FYNNEI. The DNA for the CDR3 is TGTGCCAGCACTCTGCAACAGGGTCTCCACGAGCAGTACTTC. Translation gives CASTLQQGLHEQYF.

This chain uses TRBV5-1 with TRBJ2-1; D is possibly TRBD1 (6 bases). V dropped 3 bases and J dropped 10 bases, with 26 bases sitting between them. CDR3 size: 17 residues. CDR1 and CDR2 (germline): SGHRS, YFSETQ. Written as DNA, the CDR3 is TGCGCCAGCAGCTCTGGGCCCCGGACAGCCGAGGTGAGAGAGCAGTTCTTC. Its protein product is CASSSGPRTAEVREQFF.

The chain carries TRBV29-1 and TRBJ2-1, with 9 bases fitting TRBD2. The CDR3 has 14 residues. The germline V gene encodes CDR1 SQVTM and CDR2 ANQGSEA. The V gene end was trimmed by 8 bases and the J gene end by 6 bases; junction bases not matched to a gene: 11. CDR3 sequence: CSLVRGGVTNEQFF. Here the CDR3 DNA reads TGCAGCCTTGTACGCGGGGGGGTCACCAATGAGCAGTTCTTC.

The V gene is TRBV20-1, the J gene TRBJ2-2; no clear D. Trimming cost V 0 bases and J 8 bases, with 4 bases left between them. CDR3 length: 11 amino acids. Germline values: CDR1 DFQATT, CDR2 SNEGSKA (reference sequence). The CDR3 bases are TGCAGTGCTAGAGAAGGAGGGGAGCTGTTTTTT. Translated: CSAREGGELFF.

J is TRBJ1-4 and V is TRBV4-2; D possibly corresponds to TRBD1 (5 bases). CDR1 is LGHNA, CDR2 YNFKEQ, per germline. The CDR3 is made up of 15 amino acids. Trimming removed 4 bases from V and 4 bases from J, with 13 bases in between. The CDR3 region is CASSPETESNEKLFF. The CDR3 DNA sequence: TGTGCCAGCAGCCCAGAGACAGAGAGTAATGAAAAACTGTTTTTT.

The genes are TRBV6-6 and TRBJ2-7; D is perhaps TRBD1 or TRBD2 (6 bases each). Trimming removed 6 bases from V and 2 bases from J, with 17 bases in between. The CDR3 is made up of 15 amino acids. Germline CDR1 MNHNY, CDR2 SVGAGI (reference sequence). The CDR3 DNA follows: TGTGCCAGCAGCCCTTCTCATAGGGGGGCCTACGAGCAGTACTTC. It specifies CASSPSHRGAYEQYF.

This sequence joins TRBV19 and TRBJ1-3, with D uncertain. From germline, CDR1 is LNHDA and CDR2 SQIVND (reference sequence). There are 14 residues in the CDR3. The V and J ends lost 5 bases and 4 bases respectively, with 12 bases between them. The CDR3 DNA follows: TGTGCCAGTAGTCCCTTCGCCGCCGGAAACACCATATATTTT. This codes for CASSPFAAGNTIYF.

This clone was seen a single time. The V gene is TRBV6-5, the J gene TRBJ1-2; D unresolved. Trimming pared 6 bases from V and 5 bases from J, leaving 13 bases between. The CDR3 consists of 13 residues. Per germline, CDR1 MNHEY and CDR2 SVGAGI. The CDR3 spells CASSYERGYGYTF. The CDR3, as DNA: TGTGCCAGCAGCTACGAAAGAGGGTATGGCTACACCTTC.

This clone has a single count. CDR3 nucleotide sequence: TGTGCCTGGAGTGCCGACGCGGGGACTAGAGACGAGACCCAGTACTTC. Translated: CAWSADAGTRDETQYF. The chain carries TRBV30 and TRBJ2-5; 8 bases line up with TRBD2. Germline V gene sequence: CDR1 GTSNPN, CDR2 SVGIG (reference sequence). The junction had 12 bases not matched to a gene; V was cut back by 1 base and J by 5 bases. This CDR3 comprises 16 residues. Complete variable domain (other parts from reference TRBV30 and TRBJ2-5): SQTIHQWPATLVQPVGSPLSLECTVEGTSNPNLYWYRQAAGRGLQLLFYSVGIGQISSEVPQNLSASRPQDRQFILSSKKLLLSDSGFYLCAWSADAGTRDETQYFGPGTRLLVL.

This clone was seen more than once but under ten times. The chain recombines TRBV10-1 with TRBJ2-7; perhaps TRBD1 as D (6 bases). The CDR3 covers 15 residues. V lost 4 bases, J lost 2 bases, and 15 bases lay in between. Germline V gene sequence: CDR1 WNHNN, CDR2 SYGVQD (reference sequence). In nucleotides, the CDR3 is TGCGCCAGCAGTGTGAAGAAGGGGGAAACCTACGAGCAGTACTTC. This codes for CASSVKKGETYEQYF.

This sequence joins TRBV4-2 and TRBJ2-7; D call uncertain. The germline gives CDR1 LGHNA, CDR2 YNFKEQ. The CDR3 contains 12 residues. V lost 0 bases to trimming and J lost 3 bases, with 3 bases between them. The CDR3 bases are TGTGCCAGCAGCCAAGACCGCTACGAGCAGTACTTC. Translation gives CASSQDRYEQYF.

The V call is TRBV11-3, the J call TRBJ2-1; 9 bases fit TRBD2. The CDR3 covers 16 residues. The V and J ends lost 10 bases and 7 bases, in that order; junction bases with no gene match: 17. The germline CDR1 and CDR2 sequences are SGHNT and YENEEA. Written as DNA, the CDR3 is TGTGCCATCCTCTTGGGAACCGGGACTAGCCGAAATGAGCAGTTCTTC. Translated, it gives CAILLGTGTSRNEQFF.

The chain joins TRBV27 to TRBJ2-5; 8 bases map to TRBD2. This CDR3 comprises 14 residues. J was trimmed by 7 bases and V by 2 bases; bases with no gene match: 6. In germline, CDR1 is MNHEY, CDR2 SMNVEV (reference sequence). The CDR3 loop reads CASSLVGLEGTQYF. Here the CDR3 DNA reads TGTGCCAGCAGTTTAGTGGGACTAGAGGGGACCCAGTACTTC.

V gene TRBV6-5 combines with J gene TRBJ2-3; D gene unclear. The CDR3 contains 11 residues. Germline V gives CDR1 MNHEY, CDR2 SVGAGI. V dropped 6 bases and J dropped 6 bases, with 7 bases sitting between them. CDR3 sequence: CASRNVDTQYF. CDR3 nucleotides: TGTGCCAGCAGGAACGTCGATACGCAGTATTTT.

The V call is TRBV14, the J call TRBJ1-6; D remains unclear. Trimming removed 4 bases at V and 7 bases at J, with 8 bases between. The CDR3 loop spans 13 amino acids. Per the germline V gene, CDR1 is SGHDN and CDR2 is FVKESK. CDR3 in amino acids: CASSLSRNSPLHF. CDR3 nucleotide sequence: TGTGCCAGCAGCCTTTCGAGGAATTCACCCCTCCACTTT.

The chain has TRBV7-2 and TRBJ2-4; TRBD2 might be the D (6 bases). Germline CDR1 reads SGHTA; CDR2 reads FQGNSA. The CDR3 extends over 14 amino acids. V shed 8 bases and J shed 0 bases, with 11 bases lying between them. Here the CDR3 DNA reads TGTGCCAGCTCCAAGGGACTAGCCAAAAACATTCAGTACTTC. Protein: CASSKGLAKNIQYF.

This clone was seen just once. This chain links TRBV27 with TRBJ2-7, with no clear D. The V end was cut by 2 bases, the J end by 0 bases, with 5 bases between. The CDR3 is 13 residues long. Germline CDR1 reads MNHEY; CDR2 reads SMNVEV (reference sequence). CDR3 nucleotides: TGTGCCAGCAGTTTAGCGGACTCCTACGAGCAGTACTTC. Its protein is CASSLADSYEQYF.

The gene calls are TRBV5-1 and TRBJ2-5; unclear D gene. Trimming took off 4 bases at V and 1 base at J, with 11 bases between the two ends. The CDR3 is 14 residues long. The germline V gene has CDR1 SGHRS and CDR2 YFSETQ. The CDR3 nucleotides are TGCGCCAGCAGCCCGGGCCCTCTCCAAGAGACCCAGTACTTC. It specifies CASSPGPLQETQYF.

J is TRBJ2-3 and V is TRBV28; 10 bases map to TRBD1. V was clipped by 2 bases and J by 2 bases; unmatched bases: 7. CDR1 is MDHEN, CDR2 SYDVKM, per germline. The CDR3 runs 17 residues. The chain's CDR3 is CASSLQGTGANTDTQYF. The CDR3 bases are TGTGCCAGCAGTTTACAGGGGACAGGGGCTAACACAGATACGCAGTATTTT.

The rearrangement joins TRBV10-2 to TRBJ2-7, with 7 bases aligning to TRBD1. This CDR3 has 16 amino acids. Trimming at V came to 2 bases and at J to 2 bases, leaving 9 bases not matched to a gene. Looked up from germline, CDR1 is WSHSY and CDR2 is SAAADI. CDR3 in DNA: TGCGCCAGCAGTGAGCCCACCCGGGACAGCGCCTACGAGCAGTACTTC. This translates into CASSEPTRDSAYEQYF.

CDR3 sequence (DNA): TGTGCCAGCAAGTTTCCGGGGGGGTCCTACGAGCAGTACTTC. This codes for CASKFPGGSYEQYF. The chain combines TRBV28 with TRBJ2-7; 8 nucleotides align to TRBD2. The germline V gene has CDR1 MDHEN and CDR2 SYDVKM. The CDR3 has 14 residues. The ends lost 7 bases at V and 1 base at J; junction bases unmatched: 6.

The chain combines TRBV9 with TRBJ2-7; the D gene is possibly TRBD2 (6 bases). Trimming removed 4 bases from V and 5 bases from J, with 13 bases in between. This CDR3 contains 13 residues. Looked up from germline, CDR1 is SGDLS and CDR2 is YYNGEE. CDR3 in DNA: TGTGCCAGCAGCAGTTGGGGGGATGACGAGCAGTACTTC. Protein: CASSSWGDDEQYF. Drawing the rest from reference TRBV9 and TRBJ2-7, the complete variable domain is DSGVTQTPKHLITATGQRVTLRCSPRSGDLSVYWYQQSLDQGLQFLIQYYNGEERAKGNILERFSAQQFPDLHSELNLSSLELGDSALYFCASSSWGDDEQYFGPGTRLTVT.

J is TRBJ1-2 and V is TRBV18; D ambiguous. The CDR3 runs to 16 residues. V shed 1 base and J shed 0 bases, with 12 bases lying between them. Germline V gene data show CDR1 as KGHSH and CDR2 as LQKENI. For the CDR3, the DNA is TGTGCCAGCTCACCACAATCAGCCGTGGCTAACTATGGCTACACCTTC. Translating it yields CASSPQSAVANYGYTF.

CDR3 sequence reads: CASSPLGVSSYNEQFF. For the CDR3, the DNA is TGTGCCAGCTCACCACTGGGAGTAAGCTCCTACAATGAGCAGTTCTTC. The rearrangement uses TRBV18 and TRBJ2-1; possible D gene TRBD2, 5 bases. The germline CDR1 and CDR2 sequences are KGHSH and LQKENI. Trimming took 1 base from V and 0 from J, leaving 10 bases between them. CDR3 length: 16 amino acids.

DNA of the CDR3: TGTGCCAGCAGCGTAGGTGGGGCGGTGAACACTGAAGCTTTCTTT. Residues: CASSVGGAVNTEAFF. J is TRBJ1-1 and V is TRBV9, with D possibly being TRBD1 (5 bases). This CDR3 is 15 amino acids long. Germline V gives CDR1 SGDLS, CDR2 YYNGEE. The V and J ends lost 0 bases and 0 bases respectively, with 9 bases between them.

This clone was seen a handful of times. The chain couples TRBV19 to TRBJ2-7, with 9 nucleotides matching TRBD2. There are 15 residues in the CDR3. In germline, CDR1 is LNHDA, CDR2 SQIVND (reference sequence). V lost 5 bases and J lost 5; bases outside the gene matches: 10. CDR3 loop: CASSLVAGALNEQYF. CDR3 coding DNA: TGTGCCAGTAGTCTTGTAGCGGGGGCCTTGAACGAGCAGTACTTC. Together with reference TRBV19 and TRBJ2-7, the CDR3 gives the full variable domain: DGGITQSPKYLFRKEGQNVTLSCEQNLNHDAMYWYRQDPGQGLRLIYYSQIVNDFQKGDIAEGYSVSREKKESFPLTVTSAQKNPTAFYLCASSLVAGALNEQYFGPGTRLTVT.

This clone was picked up one time. The V and J genes are TRBV11-2 and TRBJ2-7, with D perhaps given as TRBD1 or TRBD2 (5 bases each). The germline CDR1 and CDR2 sequences are SGHAT and FQNNGV. The CDR3 is 17 amino acids. The V end lost 0 bases, the J end lost 3 bases, and 18 bases lay between the germline ends. The CDR3 DNA reads as TGTGCCAGCAGCTTAGAGGCAGGGACGATGTCTGGCTACGAGCAGTACTTC. This translates into CASSLEAGTMSGYEQYF.